This paragraph covers one TCR beta chain sequence. Its antigen is not identified. The sample is drawn from a study of pediatric ulcerative colitis. General study findings and limits: Clonal expansions reduced rectal repertoire diversity in acute severe colitis. A couple of rectal CDR3 clonotypes occurred in all ulcerative colitis patients.

CDR3 size: 14 residues. Germline loops: CDR1 SGHNT, CDR2 YYREEE (reference sequence). V was pared by 4 bases and J by 1 base, with 11 bases between. Produced via immunoSEQ multiplex PCR; TCRdb's table is partial and in-frame only. The data contain about 64,000 clones, over 65% of them singletons. Material: blood. This chain connects TRBV5-4 to TRBJ2-5; D perhaps matches TRBD2 (5 bases). The sequence derives from a boy younger than 18 with moderate ulcerative colitis. Written as DNA, the CDR3 is TGTGCCAGCAGCCGGCCGGGGTTCCAAGAGACCCAGTACTTC. It specifies CASSRPGFQETQYF.